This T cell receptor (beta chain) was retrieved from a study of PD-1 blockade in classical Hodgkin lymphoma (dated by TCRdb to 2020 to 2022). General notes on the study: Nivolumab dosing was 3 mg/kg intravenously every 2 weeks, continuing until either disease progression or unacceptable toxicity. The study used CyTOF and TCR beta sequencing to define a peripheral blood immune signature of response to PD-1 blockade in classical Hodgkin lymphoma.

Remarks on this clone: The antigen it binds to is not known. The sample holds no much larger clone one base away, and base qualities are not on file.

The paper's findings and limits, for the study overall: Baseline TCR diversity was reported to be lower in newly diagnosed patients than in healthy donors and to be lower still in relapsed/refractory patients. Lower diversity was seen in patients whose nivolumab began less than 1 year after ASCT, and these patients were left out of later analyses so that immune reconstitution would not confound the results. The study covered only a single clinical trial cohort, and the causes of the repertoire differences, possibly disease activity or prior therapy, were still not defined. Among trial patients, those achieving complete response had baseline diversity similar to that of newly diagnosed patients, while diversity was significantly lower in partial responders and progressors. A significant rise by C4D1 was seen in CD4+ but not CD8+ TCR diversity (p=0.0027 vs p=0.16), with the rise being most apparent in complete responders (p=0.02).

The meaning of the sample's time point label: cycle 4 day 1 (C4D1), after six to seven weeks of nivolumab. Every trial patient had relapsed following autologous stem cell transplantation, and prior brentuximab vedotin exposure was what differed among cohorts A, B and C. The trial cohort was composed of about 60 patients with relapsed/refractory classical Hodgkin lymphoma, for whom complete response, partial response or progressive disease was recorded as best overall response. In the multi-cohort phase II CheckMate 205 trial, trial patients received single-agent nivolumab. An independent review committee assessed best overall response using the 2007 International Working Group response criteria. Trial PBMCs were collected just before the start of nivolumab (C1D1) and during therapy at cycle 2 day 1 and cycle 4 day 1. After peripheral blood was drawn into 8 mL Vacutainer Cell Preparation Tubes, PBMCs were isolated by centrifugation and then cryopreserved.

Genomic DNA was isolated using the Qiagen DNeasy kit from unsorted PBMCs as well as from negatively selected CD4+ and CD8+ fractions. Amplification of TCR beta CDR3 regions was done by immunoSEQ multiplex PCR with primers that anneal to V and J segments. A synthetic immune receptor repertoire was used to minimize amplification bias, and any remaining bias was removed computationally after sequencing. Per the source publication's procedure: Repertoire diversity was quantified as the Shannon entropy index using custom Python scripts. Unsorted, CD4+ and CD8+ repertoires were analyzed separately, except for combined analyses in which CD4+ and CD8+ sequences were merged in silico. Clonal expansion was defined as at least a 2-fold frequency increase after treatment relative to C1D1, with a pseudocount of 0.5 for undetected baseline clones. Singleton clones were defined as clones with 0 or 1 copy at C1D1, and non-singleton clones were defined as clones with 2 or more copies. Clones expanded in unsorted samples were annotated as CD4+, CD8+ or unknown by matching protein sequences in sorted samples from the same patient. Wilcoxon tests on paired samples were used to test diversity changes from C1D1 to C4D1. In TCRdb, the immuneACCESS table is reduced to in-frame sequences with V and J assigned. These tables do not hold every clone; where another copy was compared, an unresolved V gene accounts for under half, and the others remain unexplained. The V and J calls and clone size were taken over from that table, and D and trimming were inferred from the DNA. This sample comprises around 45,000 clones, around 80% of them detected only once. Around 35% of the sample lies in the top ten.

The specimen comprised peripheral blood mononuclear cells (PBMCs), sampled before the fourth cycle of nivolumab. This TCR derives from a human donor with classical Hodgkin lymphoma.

The CDR3: CASSSGGQETQYF. The DNA sequence reads TGTGCCAGTAGTTCAGGGGGCCAAGAGACCCAGTACTTC. The rearranged segments are TRBV19 and TRBJ2-5, with 7 middle bases fitting TRBD1. The germline V gene (reference sequence) provides CDR1 LNHDA and CDR2 SQIVND. V is trimmed back by 5 bases and J by 1 base, and the junction contains 1 base that no gene match accounts for. The CDR3 runs 13 amino acids, cysteine and phenylalanine included. Here the CDR3 DNA is all that survives: 39 bases in frame from base 1.